The entry below describes one T cell receptor (beta chain). Its antigen is still unknown. This sample is drawn from a study of cytomegalovirus exposure and HLA in healthy donors. The primer mix had 60 Vbeta and 13 Jbeta primers. The protocol was immunoSEQ multiplex PCR, while the TCRdb copy is restricted to in-frame clones and leaves out a portion. Among about 140,000 clones, around three quarters were seen once, and the ten largest hold more than 0.85%. Broader study findings: Previous analysis showed most TCR beta V segments were productive about 87% or about 30% of the time. Donors were assumed by presence/absence analyses to have roughly uniform sequencing depth. In a later analysis, CMV-associated beta chains were mostly HLA-associated, it appeared.

The CDR3 runs 15 residues. Germline lookup yields CDR1 SQVTM and CDR2 ANQGSEA. The ends were cut back, 7 bases at V and 0 bases at J, with 17 bases in the middle. Input material: PBMCs. This receptor was taken from a man aged 18 to 29 in good health and CMV-seronegative. The chain is built from TRBV29-1 and TRBJ2-3; TRBD2 is a possible D gene (5 bases). The CDR3 spells CSAEGDSTSTDTQYF. CDR3 nucleotides: TGCAGCGCCGAGGGAGACTCAACTAGCACAGATACGCAGTATTTT.